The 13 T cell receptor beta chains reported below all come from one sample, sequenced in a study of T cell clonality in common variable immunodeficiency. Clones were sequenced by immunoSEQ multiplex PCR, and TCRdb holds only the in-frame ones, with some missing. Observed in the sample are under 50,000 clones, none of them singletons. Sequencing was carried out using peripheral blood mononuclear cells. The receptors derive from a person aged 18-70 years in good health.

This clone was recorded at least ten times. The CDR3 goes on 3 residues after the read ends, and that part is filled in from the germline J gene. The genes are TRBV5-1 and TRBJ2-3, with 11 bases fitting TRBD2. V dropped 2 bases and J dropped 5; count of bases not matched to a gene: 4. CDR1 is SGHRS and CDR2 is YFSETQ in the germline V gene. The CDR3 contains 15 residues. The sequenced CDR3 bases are TGCGCCAGCAGCTTTAGCGGGGGGGCAGTAGATACG. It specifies CASSFSGGAVDT. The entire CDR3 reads CASSFSGGAVDTQYF.

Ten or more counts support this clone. The CDR3 region is CAWTRDDEQFF. The covered CDR3 bases are TGTGCCTGGACTAGAGATGATGAG. The chain couples TRBV30 to TRBJ2-1; no definite D call. Read sequence stops 3 residues before the CDR3 end, and the germline J gene provides the missing end. This CDR3 is 11 amino acids long. Trimming took off 4 bases at V and 8 bases at J, with 9 bases between the two ends. CDR1 GTSNPN and CDR2 SVGIG come from the germline V gene (reference sequence).

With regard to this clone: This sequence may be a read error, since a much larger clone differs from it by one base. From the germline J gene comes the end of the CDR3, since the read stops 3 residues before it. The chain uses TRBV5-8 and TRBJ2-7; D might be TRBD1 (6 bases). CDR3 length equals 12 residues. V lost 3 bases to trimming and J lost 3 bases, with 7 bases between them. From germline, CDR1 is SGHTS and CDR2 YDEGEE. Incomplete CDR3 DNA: TGTGCCAGCAGCTGGGGGCTCTACGAG. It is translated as CASSWGLYE. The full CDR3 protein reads CASSWGLYEQYF.

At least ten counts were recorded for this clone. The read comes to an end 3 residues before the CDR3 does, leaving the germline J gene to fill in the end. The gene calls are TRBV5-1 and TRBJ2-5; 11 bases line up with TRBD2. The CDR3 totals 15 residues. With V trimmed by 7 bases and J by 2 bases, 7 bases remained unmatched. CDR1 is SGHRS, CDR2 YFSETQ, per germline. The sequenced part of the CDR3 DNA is TGCGCCAGCCGTACTAGCGGGGGCCGTCAAGAGACC. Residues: CASRTSGGRQET. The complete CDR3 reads CASRTSGGRQETQYF.

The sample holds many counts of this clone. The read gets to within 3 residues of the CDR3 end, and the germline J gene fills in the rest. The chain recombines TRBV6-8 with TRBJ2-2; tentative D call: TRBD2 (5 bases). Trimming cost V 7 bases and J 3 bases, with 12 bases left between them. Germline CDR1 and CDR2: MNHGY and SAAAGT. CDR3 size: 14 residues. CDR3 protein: CASIRLADTGELFF. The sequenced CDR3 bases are TGTGCCAGCATCCGGCTAGCTGACACCGGGGAG.

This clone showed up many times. The DNA read from the CDR3 is TGTGCCAGTAGTTCCGGGACAGGCGGCTACGAG. Translated, it gives CASSSGTGGYE. The whole CDR3 protein reads CASSSGTGGYEQYF. This rearrangement joins TRBV19 to TRBJ2-7; 8 bases fit TRBD1. The read terminates 3 residues ahead of where the CDR3 ends, so the germline J gene completes it. In germline, CDR1 is LNHDA, CDR2 SQIVND (reference sequence). V trimming: 5 bases; J trimming: 3 bases; junction bases outside the gene matches: 6. This CDR3 comprises 14 residues. The full variable domain, rest sourced from reference TRBV19 and TRBJ2-7, is DGGITQSPKYLFRKEGQNVTLSCEQNLNHDAMYWYRQDPGQGLRLIYYSQIVNDFQKGDIAEGYSVSREKKESFPLTVTSAQKNPTAFYLCASSSGTGGYEQYFGPGTRLTVT.

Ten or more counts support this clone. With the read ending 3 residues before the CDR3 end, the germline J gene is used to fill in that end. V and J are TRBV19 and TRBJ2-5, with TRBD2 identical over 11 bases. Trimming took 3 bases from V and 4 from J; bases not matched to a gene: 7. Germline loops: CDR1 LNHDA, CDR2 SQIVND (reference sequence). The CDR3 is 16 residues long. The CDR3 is CASSIYSGGGRETQYF. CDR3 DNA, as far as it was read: TGTGCCAGTAGTATTTATAGCGGGGGGGGCCGAGAGACC.

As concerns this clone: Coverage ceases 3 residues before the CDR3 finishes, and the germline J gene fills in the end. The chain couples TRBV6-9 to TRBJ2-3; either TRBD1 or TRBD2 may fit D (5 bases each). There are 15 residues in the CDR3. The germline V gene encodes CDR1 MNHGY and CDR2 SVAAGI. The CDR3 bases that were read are TGTGCCAGCAGTTATAAGAGGGGCGGAAGAGAGACG. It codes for CASSYKRGGRET. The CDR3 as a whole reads CASSYKRGGRETQYF.

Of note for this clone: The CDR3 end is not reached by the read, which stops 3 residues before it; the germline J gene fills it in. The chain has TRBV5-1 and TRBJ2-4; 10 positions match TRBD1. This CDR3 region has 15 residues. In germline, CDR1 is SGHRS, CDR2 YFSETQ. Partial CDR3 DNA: TGCGCCAGCAGCTCCCGTGGACAGGGGGTTTATGGT. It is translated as CASSSRGQGVYG. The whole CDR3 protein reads CASSSRGQGVYGQYF.

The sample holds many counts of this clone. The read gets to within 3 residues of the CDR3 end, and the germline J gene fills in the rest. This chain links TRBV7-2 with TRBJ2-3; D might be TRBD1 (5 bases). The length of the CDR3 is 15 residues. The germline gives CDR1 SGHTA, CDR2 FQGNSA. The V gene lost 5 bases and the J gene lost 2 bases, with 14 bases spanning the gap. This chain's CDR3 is CASSPNAGITDTQYF. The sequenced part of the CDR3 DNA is TGTGCCAGCAGCCCAAATGCAGGGATCACAGATACG.

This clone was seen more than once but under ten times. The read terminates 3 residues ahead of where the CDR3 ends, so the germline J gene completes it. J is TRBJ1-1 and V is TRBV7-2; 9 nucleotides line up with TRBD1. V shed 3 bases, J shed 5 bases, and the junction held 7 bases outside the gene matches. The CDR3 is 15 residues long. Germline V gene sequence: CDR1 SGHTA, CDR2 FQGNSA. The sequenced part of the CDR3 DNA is TGTGCCAGCAGCTTTCATACAGGGGGCTGGACTGAA. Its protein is CASSFHTGGWTE. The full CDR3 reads CASSFHTGGWTEAFF.

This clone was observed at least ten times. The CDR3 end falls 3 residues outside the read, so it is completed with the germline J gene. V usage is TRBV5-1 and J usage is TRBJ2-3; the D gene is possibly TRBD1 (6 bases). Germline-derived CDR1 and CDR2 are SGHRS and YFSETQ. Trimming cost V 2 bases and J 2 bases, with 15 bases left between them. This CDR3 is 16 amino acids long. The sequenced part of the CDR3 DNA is TGCGCCAGCAGCTTTGAGACAGGAAGAAACACAGATACG. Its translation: CASSFETGRNTDT. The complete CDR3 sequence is CASSFETGRNTDTQYF.

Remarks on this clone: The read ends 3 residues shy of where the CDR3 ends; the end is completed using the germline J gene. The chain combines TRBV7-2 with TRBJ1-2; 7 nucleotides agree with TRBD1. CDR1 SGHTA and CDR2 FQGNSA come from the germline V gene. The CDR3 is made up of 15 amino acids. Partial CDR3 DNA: TGTGCCAGCAGCCTAAGACAGGGAAGCCCCTACGAC. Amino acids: CASSLRQGSPYD. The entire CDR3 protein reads CASSLRQGSPYDYTF. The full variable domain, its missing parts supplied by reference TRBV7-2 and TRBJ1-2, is GAGVSQSPSNKVTEKGKDVELRCDPISGHTALYWYRQSLGQGLEFLIYFQGNSAPDKSGLPSDRFSAERTGGSVSTLTIQRTQQEDSAVYLCASSLRQGSPYDYTFGSGTRLTVV.